This record covers a single TCR beta chain. Its specificity is unknown. TCRdb reprocessed the 5' RACE reads with MiXCR, giving one entry per CDR3 protein. The sample has roughly 340,000 distinct CDR3 sequences; 8% to 10% are singletons. This entry is derived from a study of T cells after yellow fever vaccination. Study information: In the case of low-cell-number fractions, SMART-Seq v4 Ultra Low Input was used for preparation.

Germline CDR1 and CDR2: SGHTA and FQGTGA. The CDR3 runs 13 residues. Trimming removed 6 bases from V and 6 bases from J, with 14 bases in between. Findings and limits, study-wide: Peaking on day 5 versus 15, the secondary response was faster but weaker. Booster sampling recovered most clones from primary vaccination (approximately 96% CD4, just over 85% CD8).

The material was PBMCs, obtained on the day of the first yellow fever vaccination. The receptor was derived from a young man who received the YFV17D yellow fever vaccine. The chain joins TRBV7-3 to TRBJ1-1; D is perhaps TRBD1 (5 bases). As DNA, the CDR3 is TGTGCCAGCAGTCCAAACGGGGGACCTGAAGCTTTCTTT. Protein product: CASSPNGGPEAFF.